Shown below are 23 T cell receptor beta chains from a single sample sequenced in a study of cytomegalovirus exposure and HLA in healthy donors. It was with 60 Vbeta and 13 Jbeta primers that the PCR ran. The protocol was immunoSEQ multiplex PCR, while the TCRdb copy is restricted to in-frame clones and leaves out a portion. The table has roughly 290,000 clones, about 80% seen once; the top ten hold 0.3% to 0.35%. The sequenced material came from PBMCs. Every receptor here comes from a girl aged 2 to 10 in good health and CMV-seronegative.

The chain carries TRBV9 and TRBJ1-5; D may be TRBD1 (5 bases). V was shortened by 0 bases and J by 6 bases, with 10 bases between the two germline ends. Per the germline V gene, CDR1 is SGDLS and CDR2 is YYNGEE. The CDR3 extends over 14 amino acids. CDR3: CASSVGQGGQPQHF. CDR3 coding DNA: TGTGCCAGCAGCGTAGGTCAGGGAGGTCAGCCCCAGCATTTT.

The V gene is TRBV28, the J gene TRBJ2-1; weak D call: TRBD2 (6 bases). Per germline, CDR1 MDHEN and CDR2 SYDVKM. Between the trimmed V and J ends, which lost 6 bases and 7 bases, there was a span of 19 bases. The CDR3 loop spans 15 amino acids. The CDR3 DNA sequence: TGTGCCAGCAGACCCCCGGGAGCCGCGGGGAATGAGCAGTTCTTC. Residues: CASRPPGAAGNEQFF. Supplemented by reference TRBV28 and TRBJ2-1, the full variable domain reads DVKVTQSSRYLVKRTGEKVFLECVQDMDHENMFWYRQDPGLGLRLIYFSYDVKMKEKGDIPEGYSVSREKKERFSLILESASTNQTSMYLCASRPPGAAGNEQFFGPGTRLTVL.

About this clone itself: The junction and the germline gene differ at one end; a read error may be behind it. The rearrangement links TRBV20-1 to TRBJ1-2, with unresolved D. The germline V gene has CDR1 DFQATT and CDR2 SNEGSKA (reference sequence). This CDR3 contains 9 residues. The CDR3 spells CNATYGYTF. CDR3 in DNA: TGCAATGCTACATATGGCTACACCTTC.

The chain couples TRBV20-1 to TRBJ1-2; D gene uncertain. Germline V gives CDR1 DFQATT, CDR2 SNEGSKA (reference sequence). The CDR3 consists of 11 residues. The CDR3 is CSGYSNYGYTF. For the CDR3, the DNA is TGCAGCGGGTACTCTAACTATGGCTACACCTTC.

The V call is TRBV7-8, the J call TRBJ2-2; TRBD2 matches 7 bases. Germline lookup yields CDR1 SGHVS and CDR2 FQNEAQ. The J segment lost 1 base and the V segment lost 3 bases, leaving 5 bases of the junction unmatched. The CDR3 sequence is 16 residues long. The CDR3 loop reads CASSFEGGLNTGELFF. In DNA form, the CDR3 reads TGTGCCAGCAGCTTTGAGGGAGGGCTGAACACCGGGGAGCTGTTTTTT.

V and J are TRBV27 and TRBJ1-3; D is ambiguous. Trimming stripped 3 bases from V and 7 bases from J, with 10 bases between. The CDR3 has 13 amino acids. CDR1 and CDR2 (germline): MNHEY, SMNVEV (reference sequence). CDR3 loop: CASSFLEGNTIYF. CDR3 bases: TGTGCCAGCAGTTTCTTAGAGGGTAACACCATATATTTT.

V usage is TRBV27 and J usage is TRBJ2-7; no clear D. CDR1 is MNHEY and CDR2 is SMNVEV in the germline V gene (reference sequence). V dropped 3 bases and J dropped 6 bases, with 6 bases sitting between them. The CDR3 is 11 amino acids. The CDR3 region has the DNA TGTGCCAGCAGTTTGCGTGGCGAGCAGTACTTC. It yields the protein CASSLRGEQYF.

The genes are TRBV11-2 and TRBJ1-1; possible D gene TRBD1, 5 bases. This CDR3 has 16 amino acids. Germline CDR1 and CDR2: SGHAT and FQNNGV. Between the trimmed V and J ends, which lost 4 bases and 0 bases, there was a span of 15 bases. Here the CDR3 DNA reads TGTGCCAGCAGCTCCCCCTCAAGGACACTGAACACTGAAGCTTTCTTT. Residues: CASSSPSRTLNTEAFF.

The chain is built from TRBV18 and TRBJ2-7; D perhaps matches TRBD1 (6 bases). The CDR3 has 14 residues. The germline V gene encodes CDR1 KGHSH and CDR2 LQKENI. V was pared by 3 bases and J by 4 bases, with 13 bases between. The CDR3 protein is CASSPSRGWYEQYF. The CDR3 DNA reads TGTGCCAGCTCACCCTCGAGGGGGTGGTACGAGCAGTACTTC.

This clone has just a few counts. This chain connects TRBV7-6 to TRBJ2-2; 7 bases match TRBD2. V lost 2 bases to trimming and J lost 3 bases; unmatched junction nucleotides: 9. The CDR3 is made up of 17 amino acids. The germline gives CDR1 SGHVS, CDR2 FNYEAQ. CDR3 amino acids: CASSLSRGGSDTGELFF. DNA for the CDR3: TGTGCCAGCAGCTTATCCCGTGGCGGGAGCGACACCGGGGAGCTGTTTTTT.

This chain uses TRBV9 with TRBJ2-3, with D maybe TRBD2 (5 bases). The V gene lost 4 bases and the J gene lost 2 bases, with 14 bases spanning the gap. The length of the CDR3 is 15 residues. Germline V gives CDR1 SGDLS, CDR2 YYNGEE. The CDR3 nucleotides are TGTGCCAGCAGCCCATATAGCGCAGCCACAGATACGCAGTATTTT. The encoded protein is CASSPYSAATDTQYF. Complete variable domain (other parts from reference TRBV9 and TRBJ2-3): DSGVTQTPKHLITATGQRVTLRCSPRSGDLSVYWYQQSLDQGLQFLIQYYNGEERAKGNILERFSAQQFPDLHSELNLSSLELGDSALYFCASSPYSAATDTQYFGPGTRLTVL.

This chain links TRBV11-2 with TRBJ2-7, with D possibly TRBD1 on 5 matching bases. The germline gives CDR1 SGHAT, CDR2 FQNNGV. This CDR3 is built from 14 residues. Trimming cost V 6 bases and J 1 base, with 13 bases left between them. The CDR3 region is CASSVSTGSYEQYF. In DNA, the CDR3 is TGTGCCAGCAGTGTGTCCACAGGATCCTACGAGCAGTACTTC.

J is TRBJ2-1 and V is TRBV29-1; TRBD2 matches at 9 bases. V trimming: 4 bases; J trimming: 7 bases; junction bases outside the gene matches: 8. CDR3 size: 14 residues. The germline CDR1 and CDR2 sequences are SQVTM and ANQGSEA. The CDR3 here is CSVGASGGPNEQFF. The DNA for the CDR3 is TGCAGCGTTGGGGCCAGCGGGGGGCCTAATGAGCAGTTCTTC.

This CDR3 reads CASSLQGYTGELFF. The CDR3 DNA follows: TGTGCCAGCAGTTTACAGGGGTACACCGGGGAGCTGTTTTTT. The genes are TRBV28 and TRBJ2-2; the D gene is possibly TRBD1 (6 bases). CDR1 MDHEN and CDR2 SYDVKM come from the germline V gene. Trimming removed 2 bases from V and 3 bases from J, with 7 bases in between. This CDR3 is 14 amino acids long.

The rearrangement joins TRBV28 to TRBJ1-5, with 10 bases aligning to TRBD1. This CDR3 is 14 amino acids long. The ends lost 10 bases at V and 3 bases at J; junction bases unmatched: 6. CDR1 is MDHEN, CDR2 SYDVKM, per germline. CDR3 sequence: CATGTGAFNQPQHF. The CDR3 bases are TGTGCCACCGGGACAGGGGCTTTCAATCAGCCCCAGCATTTT.

Only one count was recorded for this clone. The chain uses TRBV2 and TRBJ1-6; TRBD1 is a possible D gene (6 bases). The CDR3 length is 13 residues. V was clipped by 8 bases and J by 9 bases, with 14 bases between them. Germline V lookup: CDR1 SNHLY, CDR2 FYNNEI. This CDR3 reads CASVQGIRSPLHF. The CDR3 nucleotides are TGTGCCAGCGTACAGGGTATTCGTTCACCCCTCCACTTT.

The CDR3: CASSVRNYGYTF. Here the CDR3 DNA reads TGTGCCAGCAGTGTACGGAACTATGGCTACACCTTC. The chain is built from TRBV14 and TRBJ1-2, with D unclear. CDR3 length equals 12 residues. The V and J ends lost 6 bases and 2 bases respectively, with 7 bases between them. Germline V CDR1 and CDR2: SGHDN, FVKESK.

The chain uses TRBV15 and TRBJ2-5; 12 nucleotides match TRBD2. The CDR3 is 19 residues long. J was trimmed by 2 bases and V by 0 bases; bases with no gene match: 10. CDR1 LNHNV and CDR2 YYDKDF come from the germline V gene (reference sequence). CDR3 sequence: CATSRDLLAGGFGQETQYF. The CDR3 DNA follows: TGTGCCACCAGCAGAGATCTTCTAGCGGGAGGGTTCGGGCAAGAGACCCAGTACTTC.

This chain uses TRBV6-1 with TRBJ1-3; no clear D gene. V was clipped by 3 bases and J by 0 bases, with 9 bases between them. This CDR3 is built from 15 residues. Germline CDR1 is MNHNS and CDR2 is SASEGT. DNA of the CDR3: TGTGCCAGCAGTGACCGAGAGTACTCTGGAAACACCATATATTTT. Translating it yields CASSDREYSGNTIYF.

This chain connects TRBV4-1 to TRBJ2-7; TRBD1 matches at 9 bases. The V segment lost 2 bases and the J segment 2 bases; nucleotides outside the gene matches: 4. Germline-derived CDR1 and CDR2 are MGHRA and YSYEKL. The length of the CDR3 is 15 residues. This CDR3 reads CASSQLGQGPYEQYF. CDR3 DNA: TGCGCCAGCAGCCAACTGGGACAGGGTCCCTACGAGCAGTACTTC.

The V gene is TRBV7-9, the J gene TRBJ2-7; possible D gene TRBD2, 7 bases. Germline V gene lookup returns CDR1 SEHNR and CDR2 FQNEAQ (reference sequence). The CDR3 runs to 16 residues. Trimming removed 5 bases at V and 7 bases at J, with 24 bases between. CDR3 region: CASSLGSGGPGSEQYF. CDR3 nucleotides: TGTGCCAGCAGCCTAGGATCGGGGGGCCCGGGAAGTGAGCAGTACTTC.

This rearrangement joins TRBV28 to TRBJ1-2; 11 bases align to TRBD1. CDR3 size: 16 residues. The germline V gene has CDR1 MDHEN and CDR2 SYDVKM. V shed 0 bases and J 4 bases; nucleotides not matched to a gene: 4. CDR3 amino acids: CASSLWHGTGGYGYTF. CDR3 coding DNA: TGTGCCAGCAGTTTATGGCACGGGACAGGGGGCTATGGCTACACCTTC.

This clone has a handful of counts. The V and J genes are TRBV6-5 and TRBJ1-1; D possibly corresponds to TRBD1 (6 bases). The germline V gene has CDR1 MNHEY and CDR2 SVGAGI. The CDR3 is 14 amino acids. The germline V and J ends were trimmed by 4 bases and 5 bases, with 14 bases remaining between them. CDR3: CASSSRGAGTEAFF. CDR3 nucleotide sequence: TGTGCCAGCAGTTCGCGGGGGGCAGGAACTGAAGCTTTCTTT.